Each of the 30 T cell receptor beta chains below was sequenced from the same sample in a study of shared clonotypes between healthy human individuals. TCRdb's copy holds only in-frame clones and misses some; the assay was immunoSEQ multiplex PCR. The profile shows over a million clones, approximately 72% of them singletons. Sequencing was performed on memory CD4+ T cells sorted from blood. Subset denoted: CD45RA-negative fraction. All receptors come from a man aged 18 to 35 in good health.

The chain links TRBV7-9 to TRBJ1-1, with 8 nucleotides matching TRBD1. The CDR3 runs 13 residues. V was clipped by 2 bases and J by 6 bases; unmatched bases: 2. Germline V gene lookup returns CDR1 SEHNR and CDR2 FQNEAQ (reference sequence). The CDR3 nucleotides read TGTGCCAGCAGCTTACAGGGGGCCCCTGAAGCTTTCTTT. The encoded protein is CASSLQGAPEAFF.

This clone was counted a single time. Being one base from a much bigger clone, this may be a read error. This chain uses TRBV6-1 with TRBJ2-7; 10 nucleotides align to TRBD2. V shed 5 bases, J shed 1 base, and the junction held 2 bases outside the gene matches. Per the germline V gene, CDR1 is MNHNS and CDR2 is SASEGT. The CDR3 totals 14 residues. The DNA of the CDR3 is TGTGCCAGCAGTCTAGCGGGGGCTTCCTACGAGCAGTACTTC. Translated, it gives CASSLAGASYEQYF.

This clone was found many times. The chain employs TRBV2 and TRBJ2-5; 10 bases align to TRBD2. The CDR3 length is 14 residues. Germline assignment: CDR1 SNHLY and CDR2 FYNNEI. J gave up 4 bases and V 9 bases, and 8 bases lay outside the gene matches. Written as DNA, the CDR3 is TGTGCCAGGACTAGCGGGCAAGGGGTAGAGACCCAGTACTTC. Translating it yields CARTSGQGVETQYF.

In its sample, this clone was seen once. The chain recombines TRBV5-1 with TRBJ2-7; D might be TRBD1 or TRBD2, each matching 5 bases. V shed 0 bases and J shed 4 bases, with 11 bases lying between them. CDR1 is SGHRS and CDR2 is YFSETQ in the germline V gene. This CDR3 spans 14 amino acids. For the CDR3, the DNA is TGCGCCAGCAGCTTGGACGGGGCTGATTACGAGCAGTACTTC. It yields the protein CASSLDGADYEQYF.

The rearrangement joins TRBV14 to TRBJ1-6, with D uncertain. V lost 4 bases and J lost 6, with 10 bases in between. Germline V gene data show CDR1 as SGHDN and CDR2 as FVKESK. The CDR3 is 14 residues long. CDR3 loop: CASSLYLINSPLHF. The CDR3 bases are TGTGCCAGCAGCCTCTATCTGATTAATTCACCCCTCCACTTT. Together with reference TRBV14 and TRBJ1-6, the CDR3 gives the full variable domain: EAGVTQFPSHSVIEKGQTVTLRCDPISGHDNLYWYRRVMGKEIKFLLHFVKESKQDESGMPNNRFLAERTGGTYSTLKVQPAELEDSGVYFCASSLYLINSPLHFGNGTRLTVT.

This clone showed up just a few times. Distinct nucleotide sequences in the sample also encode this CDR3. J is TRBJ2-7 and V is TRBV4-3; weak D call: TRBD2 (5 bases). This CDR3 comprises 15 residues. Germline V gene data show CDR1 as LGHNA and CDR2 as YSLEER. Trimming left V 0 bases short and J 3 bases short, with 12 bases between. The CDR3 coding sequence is TGCGCCAGCAGCCAAGATAGGGCTAGCCTCTACGAGCAGTACTTC. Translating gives CASSQDRASLYEQYF.

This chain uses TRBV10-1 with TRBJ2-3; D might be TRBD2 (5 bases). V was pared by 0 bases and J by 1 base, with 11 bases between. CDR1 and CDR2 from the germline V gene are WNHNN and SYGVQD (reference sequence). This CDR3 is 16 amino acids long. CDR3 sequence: CASSESISGGTDTQYF. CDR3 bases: TGCGCCAGCAGTGAGTCGATCTCCGGGGGCACAGATACGCAGTATTTT.

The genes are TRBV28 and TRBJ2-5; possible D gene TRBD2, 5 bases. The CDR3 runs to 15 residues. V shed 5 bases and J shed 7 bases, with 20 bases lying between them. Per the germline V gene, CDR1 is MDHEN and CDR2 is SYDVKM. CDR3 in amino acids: CASSPDGVKSRTQYF. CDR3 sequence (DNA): TGTGCCAGCAGTCCCGACGGGGTCAAGAGTAGGACCCAGTACTTC.

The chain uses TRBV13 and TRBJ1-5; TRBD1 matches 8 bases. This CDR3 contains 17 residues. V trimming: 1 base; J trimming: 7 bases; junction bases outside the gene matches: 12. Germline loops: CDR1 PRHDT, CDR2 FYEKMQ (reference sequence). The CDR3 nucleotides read TGTGCCAGCAGCTTAGCCCAGGGGGCGCGTGTTGGGCAGCCCCAGCATTTT. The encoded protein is CASSLAQGARVGQPQHF.

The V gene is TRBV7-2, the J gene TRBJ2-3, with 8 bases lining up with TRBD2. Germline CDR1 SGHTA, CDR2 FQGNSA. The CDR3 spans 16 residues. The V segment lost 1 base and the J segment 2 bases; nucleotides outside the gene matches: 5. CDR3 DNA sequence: TGTGCCAGCAGCTTAGTCCCTAGCGGGCCCACAGATACGCAGTATTTT. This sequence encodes CASSLVPSGPTDTQYF. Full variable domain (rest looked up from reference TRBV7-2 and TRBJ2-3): GAGVSQSPSNKVTEKGKDVELRCDPISGHTALYWYRQSLGQGLEFLIYFQGNSAPDKSGLPSDRFSAERTGGSVSTLTIQRTQQEDSAVYLCASSLVPSGPTDTQYFGPGTRLTVL.

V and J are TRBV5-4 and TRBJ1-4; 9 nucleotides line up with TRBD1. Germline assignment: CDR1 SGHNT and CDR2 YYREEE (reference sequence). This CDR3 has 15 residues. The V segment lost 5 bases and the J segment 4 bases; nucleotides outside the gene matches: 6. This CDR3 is CASSSGQGGNEKLFF. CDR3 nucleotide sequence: TGTGCCAGCAGTTCGGGACAGGGAGGTAATGAAAAACTGTTTTTT.

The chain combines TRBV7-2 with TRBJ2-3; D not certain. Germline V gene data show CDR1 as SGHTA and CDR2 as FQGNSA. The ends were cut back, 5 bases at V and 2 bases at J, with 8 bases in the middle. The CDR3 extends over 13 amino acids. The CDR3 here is CASSGKYTDTQYF. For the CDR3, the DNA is TGTGCCAGCAGCGGGAAGTACACAGATACGCAGTATTTT.

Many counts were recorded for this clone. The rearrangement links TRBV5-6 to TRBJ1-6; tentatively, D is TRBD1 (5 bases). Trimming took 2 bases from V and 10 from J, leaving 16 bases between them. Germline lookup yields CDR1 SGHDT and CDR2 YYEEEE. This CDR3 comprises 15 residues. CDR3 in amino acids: CASSFSPGPTSPLHF. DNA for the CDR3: TGTGCCAGCAGCTTCTCCCCGGGACCGACATCACCCCTCCACTTT. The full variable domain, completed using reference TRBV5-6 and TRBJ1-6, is DAGVTQSPTHLIKTRGQQVTLRCSPKSGHDTVSWYQQALGQGPQFIFQYYEEEERQRGNFPDRFSGHQFPNYSSELNVNALLLGDSALYLCASSFSPGPTSPLHFGNGTRLTVT.

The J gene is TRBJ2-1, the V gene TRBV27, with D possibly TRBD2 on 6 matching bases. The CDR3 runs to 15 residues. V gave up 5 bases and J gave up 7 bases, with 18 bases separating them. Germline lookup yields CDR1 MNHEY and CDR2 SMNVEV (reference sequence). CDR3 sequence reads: CASSQQLFGGNEQFF. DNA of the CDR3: TGTGCCAGCAGTCAACAACTCTTCGGGGGTAATGAGCAGTTCTTC.

The CDR3 protein is CASSRNPLALNAYEQYF. In DNA form, the CDR3 reads TGTGCCAGCAGCCGCAATCCACTAGCTCTAAACGCCTACGAGCAGTACTTC. The chain is built from TRBV7-2 and TRBJ2-7, with D perhaps matching TRBD2 (6 bases). The germline V gene has CDR1 SGHTA and CDR2 FQGNSA. This CDR3 has 17 residues. The V gene lost 5 bases and the J gene lost 2 bases, with 22 bases spanning the gap.

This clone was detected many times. CDR3 loop: CSVRLDRAYTF. CDR3 DNA: TGCAGTGTTCGGCTGGACAGGGCCTACACCTTC. The rearrangement links TRBV20-1 to TRBJ1-2; TRBD1 matches at 8 bases. The CDR3 has 11 amino acids. V trimming: 7 bases; J trimming: 10 bases; junction bases outside the gene matches: 8. CDR1 is DFQATT, CDR2 SNEGSKA, per germline (reference sequence).

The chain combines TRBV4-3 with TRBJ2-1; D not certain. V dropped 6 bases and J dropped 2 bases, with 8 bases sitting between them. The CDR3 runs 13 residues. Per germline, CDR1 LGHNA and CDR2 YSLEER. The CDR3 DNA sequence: TGCGCCAGCAGTTTAAGGGCCTACAATGAGCAGTTCTTC. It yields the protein CASSLRAYNEQFF.

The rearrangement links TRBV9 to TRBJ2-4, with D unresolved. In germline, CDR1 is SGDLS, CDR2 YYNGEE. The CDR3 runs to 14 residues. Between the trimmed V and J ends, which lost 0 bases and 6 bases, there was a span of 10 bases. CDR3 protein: CASSVVANGNIQYF. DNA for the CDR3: TGTGCCAGCAGCGTAGTAGCAAACGGAAACATTCAGTACTTC.

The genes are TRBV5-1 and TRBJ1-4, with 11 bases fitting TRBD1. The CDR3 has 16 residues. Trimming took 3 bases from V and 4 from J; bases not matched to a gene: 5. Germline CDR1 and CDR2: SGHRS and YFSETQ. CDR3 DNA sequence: TGCGCCAGCAGCTCGGACAGGGGGCAGGGTAATGAAAAACTGTTTTTT. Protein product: CASSSDRGQGNEKLFF.

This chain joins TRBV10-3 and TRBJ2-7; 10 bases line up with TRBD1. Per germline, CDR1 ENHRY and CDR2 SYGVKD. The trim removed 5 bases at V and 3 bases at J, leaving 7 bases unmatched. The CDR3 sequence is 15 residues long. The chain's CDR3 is CAISSGQGVGYEQYF. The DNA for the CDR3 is TGTGCCATCAGTTCAGGACAGGGGGTTGGCTACGAGCAGTACTTC.

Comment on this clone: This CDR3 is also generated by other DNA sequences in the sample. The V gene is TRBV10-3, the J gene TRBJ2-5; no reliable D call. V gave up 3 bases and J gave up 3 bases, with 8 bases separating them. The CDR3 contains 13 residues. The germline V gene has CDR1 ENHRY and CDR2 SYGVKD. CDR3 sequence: CAISDGREETQYF. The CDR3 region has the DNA TGTGCCATCAGTGATGGTAGGGAAGAGACCCAGTACTTC.

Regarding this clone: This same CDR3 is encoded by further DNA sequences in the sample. The CDR3 region is CASSLYNEQFF. The CDR3 region has the DNA TGCGCCAGCAGCTTATATAATGAGCAGTTCTTC. The rearrangement links TRBV5-1 to TRBJ2-1; no clear D gene. From germline, CDR1 is SGHRS and CDR2 YFSETQ. V was cut by 2 bases and J by 7 bases, with 4 bases left in between. This CDR3 region has 11 residues.

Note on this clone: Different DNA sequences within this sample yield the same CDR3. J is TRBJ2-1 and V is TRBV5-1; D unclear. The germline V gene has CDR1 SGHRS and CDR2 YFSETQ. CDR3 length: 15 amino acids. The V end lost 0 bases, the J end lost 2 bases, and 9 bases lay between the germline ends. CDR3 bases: TGCGCCAGCAGCTTGGGGGGTGGGCCCTACAATGAGCAGTTCTTC. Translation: CASSLGGGPYNEQFF.

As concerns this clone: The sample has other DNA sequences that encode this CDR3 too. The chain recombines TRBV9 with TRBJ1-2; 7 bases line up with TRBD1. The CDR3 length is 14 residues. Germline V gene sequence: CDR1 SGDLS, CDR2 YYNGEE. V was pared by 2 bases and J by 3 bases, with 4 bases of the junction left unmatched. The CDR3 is CASSVTGTDYGYTF. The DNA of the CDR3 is TGTGCCAGCAGCGTGACCGGGACAGACTATGGCTACACCTTC.

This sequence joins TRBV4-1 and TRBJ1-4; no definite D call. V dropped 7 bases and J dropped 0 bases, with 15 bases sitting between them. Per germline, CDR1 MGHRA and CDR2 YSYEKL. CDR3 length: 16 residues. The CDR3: CASNPSRKTTNEKLFF. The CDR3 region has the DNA TGCGCCAGCAACCCGTCCAGGAAAACAACTAATGAAAAACTGTTTTTT.

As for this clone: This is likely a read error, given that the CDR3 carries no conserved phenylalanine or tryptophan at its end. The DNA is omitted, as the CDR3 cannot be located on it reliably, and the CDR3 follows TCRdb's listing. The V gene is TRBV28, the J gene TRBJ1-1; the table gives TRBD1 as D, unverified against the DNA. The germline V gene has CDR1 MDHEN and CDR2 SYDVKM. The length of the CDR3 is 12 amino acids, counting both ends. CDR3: CASSRPTGAPIV.

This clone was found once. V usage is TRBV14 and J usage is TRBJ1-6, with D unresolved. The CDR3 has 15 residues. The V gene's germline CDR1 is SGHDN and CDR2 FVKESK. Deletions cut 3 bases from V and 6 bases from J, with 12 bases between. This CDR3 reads CASSHYTETNSPLHF. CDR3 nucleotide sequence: TGTGCCAGCAGCCACTACACGGAAACTAATTCACCCCTCCACTTT.

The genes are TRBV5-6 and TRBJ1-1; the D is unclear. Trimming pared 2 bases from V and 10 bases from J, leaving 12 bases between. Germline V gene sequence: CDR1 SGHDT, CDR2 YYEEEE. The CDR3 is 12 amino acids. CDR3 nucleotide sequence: TGTGCCAGCAGCTTACGTGCAAGCCTAGCTTTCTTT. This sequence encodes CASSLRASLAFF.

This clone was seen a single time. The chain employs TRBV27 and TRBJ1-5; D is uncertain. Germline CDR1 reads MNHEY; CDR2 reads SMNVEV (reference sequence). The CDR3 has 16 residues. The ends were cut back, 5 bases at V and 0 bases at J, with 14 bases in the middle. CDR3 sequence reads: CASSPRLSNSNQPQHF. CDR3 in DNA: TGTGCCAGCAGTCCTCGACTGAGCAATAGCAATCAGCCCCAGCATTTT.

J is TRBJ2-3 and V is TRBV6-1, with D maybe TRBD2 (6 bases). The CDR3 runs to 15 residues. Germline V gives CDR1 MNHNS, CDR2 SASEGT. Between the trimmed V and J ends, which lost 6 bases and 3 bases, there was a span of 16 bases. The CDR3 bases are TGTGCCAGCAGCCGAAACACAGGAGGGACAGATACGCAGTATTTT. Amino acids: CASSRNTGGTDTQYF.